The next 27 T cell receptor beta chains were all read from a single sample in a study of blood T cells in healthy people across ages. A second PCR, run for about 7 to 11 cycles, used a sample-barcoded 5' primer plus a J-beta primer mix. TCRdb passed the 5' RACE reads through MiXCR, listing each CDR3 protein once. This table has about 1.4 million distinct CDR3 sequences, approximately 59% appearing once. The material sequenced was blood. The receptors were gathered from a man aged 18 to 35 in good health.

This chain connects TRBV27 to TRBJ1-2, with 7 bases that match TRBD1. Trimming removed 5 bases from V and 8 bases from J; junction bases left unmatched: 11. This CDR3 is built from 14 residues. Germline V CDR1 and CDR2: MNHEY, SMNVEV (reference sequence). As DNA, the CDR3 is TGTGCCAGCAGTGACAGGGCCCGATTGAGCGGCTACACCTTC. It encodes CASSDRARLSGYTF.

The chain joins TRBV7-2 to TRBJ2-7; D unresolved. This CDR3 spans 14 amino acids. V was pared by 2 bases and J by 0 bases, with 8 bases between. Germline V gives CDR1 SGHTA, CDR2 FQGNSA. The CDR3 spells CASSLIVPSYEQYF. CDR3 sequence (DNA): TGTGCCAGCAGCTTAATAGTGCCCTCCTACGAGCAGTACTTC. Based on the CDR3 plus reference TRBV7-2 and TRBJ2-7, the full variable domain is GAGVSQSPSNKVTEKGKDVELRCDPISGHTALYWYRQSLGQGLEFLIYFQGNSAPDKSGLPSDRFSAERTGGSVSTLTIQRTQQEDSAVYLCASSLIVPSYEQYFGPGTRLTVT.

This clonotype has more than one count but fewer than ten. The genes are TRBV29-1 and TRBJ2-1; unclear D gene. Per germline, CDR1 SQVTM and CDR2 ANQGSEA. This CDR3 has 16 amino acids. Deletions cut 3 bases from V and 4 bases from J, with 19 bases between. Here the CDR3 reads CSVDPRGSTPYNEQFF. In DNA form, the CDR3 reads TGCAGCGTTGACCCCCGCGGAAGCACGCCGTACAATGAGCAGTTCTTC.

This clonotype has just a few counts. The chain couples TRBV4-2 to TRBJ1-2, with TRBD1 matching over 10 bases. This CDR3 is built from 15 residues. J gave up 3 bases and V 1 base, and 2 bases lay outside the gene matches. The germline gives CDR1 LGHNA, CDR2 YNFKEQ. This CDR3 is CASSQGQGADYGYTF. The CDR3 DNA is TGTGCCAGCAGCCAAGGACAGGGGGCAGACTATGGCTACACCTTC.

The rearrangement links TRBV20-1 to TRBJ2-1; unclear D gene. V lost 5 bases, J lost 0 bases, and 14 bases lay in between. This CDR3 region has 15 residues. The germline V gene has CDR1 DFQATT and CDR2 SNEGSKA (reference sequence). CDR3 bases: TGCAGTGCTCCCGAGTCGGGTAACTCCTACAATGAGCAGTTCTTC. It is translated as CSAPESGNSYNEQFF.

This sequence joins TRBV20-1 and TRBJ2-5, with D tentatively TRBD1 or TRBD2 (5 bases each). The ends were cut back, 6 bases at V and 2 bases at J, with 19 bases in the middle. The CDR3 contains 15 residues. Germline assignment: CDR1 DFQATT and CDR2 SNEGSKA (reference sequence). The CDR3 region is CSAISGTDSQETQYF. The CDR3 DNA follows: TGCAGTGCCATATCCGGGACGGACTCTCAAGAGACCCAGTACTTC.

The chain joins TRBV2 to TRBJ2-5; no firm D call. The CDR3 contains 13 residues. The germline V gene has CDR1 SNHLY and CDR2 FYNNEI. The V gene lost 2 bases and the J gene lost 5 bases, with 9 bases spanning the gap. The CDR3 DNA is TGTGCCAGCAGTGAAAGGCTAGGGGAGACCCAGTACTTC. Protein: CASSERLGETQYF. Complete variable domain (other parts from reference TRBV2 and TRBJ2-5): EPEVTQTPSHQVTQMGQEVILRCVPISNHLYFYWYRQILGQKVEFLVSFYNNEISEKSEIFDDQFSVERPDGSNFTLKIRSTKLEDSAMYFCASSERLGETQYFGPGTRLLVL.

The chain joins TRBV7-9 to TRBJ2-2, with D possibly matching TRBD2 (5 bases). The V end lost 3 bases, the J end lost 2 bases, and 16 bases lay between the germline ends. This CDR3 comprises 17 residues. Germline lookup yields CDR1 SEHNR and CDR2 FQNEAQ (reference sequence). The CDR3 here is CASSFGVGLRNTGELFF. As DNA, the CDR3 is TGTGCCAGCAGCTTCGGGGTTGGACTCCGAAACACCGGGGAGCTGTTTTTT.

This chain joins TRBV4-1 and TRBJ2-1, with 11 bases that match TRBD2. This CDR3 has 17 amino acids. Germline CDR1 and CDR2: MGHRA and YSYEKL. The J segment lost 7 bases and the V segment lost 0 bases, leaving 8 bases of the junction unmatched. In DNA form, the CDR3 reads TGCGCCAGCAGCCAAGATTTACTAGCGGGAGTATGGAATGAGCAGTTCTTC. Protein product: CASSQDLLAGVWNEQFF.

V is TRBV27 and J is TRBJ2-1; D is unresolved. The germline gives CDR1 MNHEY, CDR2 SMNVEV (reference sequence). The CDR3 runs to 12 residues. V was cut by 10 bases and J by 8 bases, with 15 bases left in between. CDR3 amino acids: CANEVSSHEQFF. Here the CDR3 DNA reads TGTGCCAACGAGGTGAGCTCACATGAGCAGTTCTTC.

The rearrangement links TRBV4-1 to TRBJ2-3; tentatively, D is TRBD1 (5 bases). V lost 8 bases and J lost 3, with 12 bases in between. Per the germline V gene, CDR1 is MGHRA and CDR2 is YSYEKL. CDR3 size: 13 residues. CDR3 nucleotide sequence: TGCGCCAGCCTGGACATTGGGACAGATACGCAGTATTTT. Translating it yields CASLDIGTDTQYF.

This clonotype was recorded a few times. V and J are TRBV29-1 and TRBJ1-2; a weak D match, TRBD1 (6 bases). Trimming stripped 7 bases from V and 6 bases from J, with 12 bases between. CDR1 and CDR2 (germline): SQVTM, ANQGSEA. The length of the CDR3 is 11 residues. CDR3 amino acids: CSARTVDGYTF. The CDR3, as DNA: TGCAGCGCCCGGACAGTAGATGGCTACACCTTC.

CDR3 region: CASSVEGSSPAFF. The CDR3 region has the DNA TGTGCCAGCAGCGTAGAAGGGTCGTCGCCGGCTTTCTTT. The chain is built from TRBV9 and TRBJ1-1; no firm D call. Germline V CDR1 and CDR2: SGDLS, YYNGEE. Trimming cost V 0 bases and J 11 bases, with 14 bases left between them. The length of the CDR3 is 13 residues.

V and J are TRBV5-1 and TRBJ2-1; possibly TRBD1 or TRBD2 for D (6 bases each). The CDR3 length is 16 residues. The germline CDR1 and CDR2 sequences are SGHRS and YFSETQ. V dropped 0 bases and J dropped 4 bases, with 14 bases sitting between them. The CDR3 DNA is TGCGCCAGCAGCTTGGCGCGGGGAAGGGGGTACAATGAGCAGTTCTTC. Translating it yields CASSLARGRGYNEQFF.

This chain uses TRBV29-1 with TRBJ2-2, with 9 bases lining up with TRBD1. Germline V gene lookup returns CDR1 SQVTM and CDR2 ANQGSEA. V was clipped by 3 bases and J by 5 bases; unmatched bases: 4. This CDR3 spans 14 amino acids. The CDR3 region has the DNA TGCAGCGTTGAGGGACAGGGATTAACCGGGGAGCTGTTTTTT. This codes for CSVEGQGLTGELFF.

The chain joins TRBV20-1 to TRBJ1-5; D remains ambiguous. V was pared by 5 bases and J by 0 bases, with 14 bases between. Looked up from germline, CDR1 is DFQATT and CDR2 is SNEGSKA (reference sequence). This CDR3 is 15 amino acids long. CDR3 in amino acids: CSAVGVPYSNQPQHF. CDR3 in DNA: TGCAGTGCTGTCGGGGTACCCTATAGCAATCAGCCCCAGCATTTT.

The chain uses TRBV6-2 or TRBV6-3 and TRBJ1-5; no definite D call. This CDR3 comprises 13 residues. Germline V CDR1 and CDR2: MNHEY, SVGEGT. V was pared by 2 bases and J by 6 bases, with 8 bases between. The CDR3 DNA is TGTGCCAGCAGTTACGGTTCAGGTCAGCCCCAGCATTTT. It is translated as CASSYGSGQPQHF.

V usage is TRBV20-1 and J usage is TRBJ1-2; 7 bases line up with TRBD1. The CDR3 is 15 amino acids. CDR1 and CDR2 (germline): DFQATT, SNEGSKA (reference sequence). J lost 0 bases, V lost 1 base, and 5 bases had no gene match. CDR3 region: CSARGLGTANYGYTF. CDR3 DNA sequence: TGCAGTGCTAGAGGTTTAGGGACAGCTAACTATGGCTACACCTTC.

This clonotype was detected ten times or more. The chain recombines TRBV27 with TRBJ2-5; D gene unclear. Deletions cut 0 bases from V and 5 bases from J, with 4 bases between. CDR1 and CDR2 from the germline V gene are MNHEY and SMNVEV (reference sequence). This CDR3 has 12 residues. DNA for the CDR3: TGTGCCAGCAGTTTATCGGGGGAGACCCAGTACTTC. It yields the protein CASSLSGETQYF.

V gene TRBV20-1 combines with J gene TRBJ1-2; tentatively, D is TRBD1 (6 bases). Trimming cost V 0 bases and J 1 base, with 15 bases left between them. This CDR3 spans 16 amino acids. The germline gives CDR1 DFQATT, CDR2 SNEGSKA (reference sequence). CDR3 DNA: TGCAGTGCTAGAGACCGGACAGTGGGAATTAACTATGGCTACACCTTC. It is translated as CSARDRTVGINYGYTF.

This sequence joins TRBV21-1 and TRBJ2-7; the table's TRBD1 call for D was not verified on the DNA. TRBV21-1 is tagged as a pseudogene. There are 18 residues in the CDR3. CDR3 in amino acids: CASSKEWDRGEHSDEQYF. CDR3 nucleotides: TGTGCCAGCAGCAAAGAATGGGACAGGGGGGAACATTCCGACGAGCAGTACTTC.

In this sample, this clonotype turned up a few times. The chain is built from TRBV7-2 and TRBJ1-1, with D unresolved. The CDR3 consists of 14 residues. Trimming shortened V by 5 bases and J by 0 bases, and 10 bases separated the two germline ends. Germline values: CDR1 SGHTA, CDR2 FQGNSA. This CDR3 is CASSLDALNTEAFF. The CDR3 nucleotides read TGTGCCAGCAGCCTAGACGCCTTGAACACTGAAGCTTTCTTT.

The chain uses TRBV14 and TRBJ2-5; no definite D call. The CDR3 runs to 16 residues. Trimming took 0 bases from V and 1 from J, leaving 12 bases between them. Germline V gives CDR1 SGHDN, CDR2 FVKESK. CDR3 loop: CASSQETRTLQETQYF. The CDR3 region has the DNA TGTGCCAGCAGCCAAGAAACCCGGACCCTCCAAGAGACCCAGTACTTC. The full variable domain, in which reference TRBV14 and TRBJ2-5 provide the parts outside the CDR3, is EAGVTQFPSHSVIEKGQTVTLRCDPISGHDNLYWYRRVMGKEIKFLLHFVKESKQDESGMPNNRFLAERTGGTYSTLKVQPAELEDSGVYFCASSQETRTLQETQYFGPGTRLLVL.

The gene calls are TRBV29-1 and TRBJ2-3; tentatively, D is TRBD1 (6 bases). Germline V lookup: CDR1 SQVTM, CDR2 ANQGSEA. V was trimmed by 0 bases and J by 0 bases, leaving 28 bases between them. CDR3 size: 21 residues. The CDR3 coding sequence is TGCAGCGTTGAAGATGCAGGGGACCCTTCCTTCAATCGAGATAGCACAGATACGCAGTATTTT. It translates to CSVEDAGDPSFNRDSTDTQYF.

This clonotype has a single count. The chain recombines TRBV29-1 with TRBJ1-1, with D possibly being TRBD1 (5 bases). Trimming pared 7 bases from V and 3 bases from J, leaving 12 bases between. The germline V gene has CDR1 SQVTM and CDR2 ANQGSEA. The length of the CDR3 is 12 residues. The CDR3 DNA follows: TGCAGCGCTAGGGACGGGGACACTGAAGCTTTCTTT. Translated, it gives CSARDGDTEAFF.

This chain links TRBV7-2 with TRBJ2-4; perhaps TRBD2 as D (6 bases). The DNA end is more similar to TRBJ2-7, so the J call may be wrong. CDR1 is SGHTA and CDR2 is FQGNSA in the germline V gene. The CDR3 runs to 17 residues. The CDR3 loop is CASSLGGRGSLIYEQYF. In nucleotides, the CDR3 is TGTGCCAGCAGCTTAGGCGGTCGGGGGTCTTTGATCTACGAGCAGTACTTC.

The genes are TRBV11-2 and TRBJ2-5; 16 bases map to TRBD2. The end of the DNA aligns better with TRBJ2-7, so the J call may be wrong. This CDR3 has 21 amino acids. Germline CDR1 is SGHAT and CDR2 is FQNNGV. The CDR3 loop reads CASSPLEGTSGRAPLYYEQYF. The CDR3 nucleotides are TGTGCCAGCAGCCCCCTGGAGGGGACTAGCGGGAGGGCTCCTCTTTACTACGAGCAGTACTTC.